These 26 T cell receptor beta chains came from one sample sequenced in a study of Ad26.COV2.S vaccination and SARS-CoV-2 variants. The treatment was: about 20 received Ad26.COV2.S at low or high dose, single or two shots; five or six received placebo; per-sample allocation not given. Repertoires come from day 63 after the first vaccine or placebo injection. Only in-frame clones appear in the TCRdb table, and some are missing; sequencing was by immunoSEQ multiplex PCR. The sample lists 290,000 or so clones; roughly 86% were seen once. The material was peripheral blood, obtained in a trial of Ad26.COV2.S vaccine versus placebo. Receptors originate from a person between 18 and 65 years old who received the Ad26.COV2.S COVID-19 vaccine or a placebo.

The CDR3 protein is CASSSGGLRSGNTIYF. The CDR3 coding sequence is TGTGCCAGCAGTTCCGGCGGACTTCGCTCTGGAAACACCATATATTTT. The chain recombines TRBV6-2 or TRBV6-3 with TRBJ1-3; unclear D gene. Trimming removed 4 bases at V and 0 bases at J, with 13 bases between. Germline-derived CDR1 and CDR2 are MNHEY and SVGEGT. CDR3 length: 16 amino acids.

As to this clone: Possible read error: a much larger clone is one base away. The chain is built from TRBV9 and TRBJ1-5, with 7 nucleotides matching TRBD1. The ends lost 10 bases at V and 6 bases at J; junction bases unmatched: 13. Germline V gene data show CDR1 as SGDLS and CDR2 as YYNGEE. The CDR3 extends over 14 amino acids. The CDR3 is CARGRGGGGQPQHF. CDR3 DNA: TGTGCCCGCGGGAGGGGAGGGGGCGGTCAGCCCCAGCATTTT.

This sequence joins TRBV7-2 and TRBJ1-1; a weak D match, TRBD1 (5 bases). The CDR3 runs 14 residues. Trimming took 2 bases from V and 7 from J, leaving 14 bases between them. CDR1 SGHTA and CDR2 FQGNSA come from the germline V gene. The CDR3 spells CASSLLVLGDEAFF. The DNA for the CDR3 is TGTGCCAGCAGCTTATTGGTGTTAGGGGATGAAGCTTTCTTT.

CDR3 DNA: TGCAGCGTTTCCGACAGGTTGAGGACAGATACGCAGTATTTT. Translating gives CSVSDRLRTDTQYF. The gene calls are TRBV29-1 and TRBJ2-3; D might be TRBD1 (6 bases). V was clipped by 5 bases and J by 3 bases, with 15 bases between them. The CDR3 length is 14 residues. CDR1 SQVTM and CDR2 ANQGSEA come from the germline V gene.

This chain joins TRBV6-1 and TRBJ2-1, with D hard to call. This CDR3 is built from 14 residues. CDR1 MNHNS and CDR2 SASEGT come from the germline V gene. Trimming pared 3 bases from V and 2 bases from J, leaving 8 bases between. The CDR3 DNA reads TGTGCCAGCAGTGAGGACCGAGCCTACAATGAGCAGTTCTTC. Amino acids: CASSEDRAYNEQFF.

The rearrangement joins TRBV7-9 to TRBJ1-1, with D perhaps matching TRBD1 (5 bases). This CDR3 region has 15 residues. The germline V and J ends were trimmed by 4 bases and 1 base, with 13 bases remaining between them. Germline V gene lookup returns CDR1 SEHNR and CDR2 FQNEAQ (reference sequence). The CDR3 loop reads CASSSPGLGNTEAFF. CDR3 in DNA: TGTGCCAGCAGCTCACCGGGACTAGGGAACACTGAAGCTTTCTTT.

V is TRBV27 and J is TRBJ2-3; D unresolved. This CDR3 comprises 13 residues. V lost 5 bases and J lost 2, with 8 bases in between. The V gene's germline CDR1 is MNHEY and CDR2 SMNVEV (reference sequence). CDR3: CASSEAVTDTQYF. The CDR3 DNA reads TGTGCCAGCAGTGAGGCGGTCACAGATACGCAGTATTTT.

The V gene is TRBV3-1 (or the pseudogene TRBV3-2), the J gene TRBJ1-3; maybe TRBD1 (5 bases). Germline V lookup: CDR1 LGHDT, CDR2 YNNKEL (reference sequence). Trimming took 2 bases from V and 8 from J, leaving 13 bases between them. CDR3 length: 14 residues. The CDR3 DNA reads TGTGCCAGCAGCCAACGCAACCGGGGCGACACCATATATTTT. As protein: CASSQRNRGDTIYF.

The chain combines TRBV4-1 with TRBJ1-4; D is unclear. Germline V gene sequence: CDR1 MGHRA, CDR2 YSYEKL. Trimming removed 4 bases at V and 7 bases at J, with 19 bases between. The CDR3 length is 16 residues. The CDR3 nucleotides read TGCGCCAGCAGCCGGGAAGGTCGCAGACTGGGTGAAAAACTGTTTTTT. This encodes CASSREGRRLGEKLFF.

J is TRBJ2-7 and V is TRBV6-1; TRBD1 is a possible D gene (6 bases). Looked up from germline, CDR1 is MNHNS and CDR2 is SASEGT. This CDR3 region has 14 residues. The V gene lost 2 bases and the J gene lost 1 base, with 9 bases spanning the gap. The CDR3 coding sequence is TGTGCCAGCAGTGAACGAGGACAGTCCTACGAGCAGTACTTC. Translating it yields CASSERGQSYEQYF.

The CDR3 DNA follows: TGCGCCAGCAGCTTTGACAGGGGTGCCTACTACGAGCAGTACTTC. It yields the protein CASSFDRGAYYEQYF. The chain uses TRBV5-1 and TRBJ2-7; 8 bases agree with TRBD1. Germline lookup yields CDR1 SGHRS and CDR2 YFSETQ. The CDR3 totals 15 residues. Losses at the gene ends were 2 bases for V and 3 bases for J; bases not matched to a gene: 7.

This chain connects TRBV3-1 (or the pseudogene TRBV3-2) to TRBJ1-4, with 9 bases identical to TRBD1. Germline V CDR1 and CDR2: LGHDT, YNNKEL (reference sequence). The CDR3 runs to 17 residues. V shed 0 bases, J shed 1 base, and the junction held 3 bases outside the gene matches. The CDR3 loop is CASSQDTGGQTNEKLFF. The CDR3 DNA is TGTGCCAGCAGCCAAGACACAGGGGGCCAAACTAATGAAAAACTGTTTTTT.

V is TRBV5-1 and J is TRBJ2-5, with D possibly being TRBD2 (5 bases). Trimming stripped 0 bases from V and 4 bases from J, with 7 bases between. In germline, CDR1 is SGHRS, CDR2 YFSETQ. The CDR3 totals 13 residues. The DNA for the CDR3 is TGCGCCAGCAGCTTGGCCGGACTAGAGACCCAGTACTTC. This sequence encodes CASSLAGLETQYF. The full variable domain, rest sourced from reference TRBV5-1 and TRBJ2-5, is KAGVTQTPRYLIKTRGQQVTLSCSPISGHRSVSWYQQTPGQGLQFLFEYFSETQRNKGNFPGRFSGRQFSNSRSEMNVSTLELGDSALYLCASSLAGLETQYFGPGTRLLVL.

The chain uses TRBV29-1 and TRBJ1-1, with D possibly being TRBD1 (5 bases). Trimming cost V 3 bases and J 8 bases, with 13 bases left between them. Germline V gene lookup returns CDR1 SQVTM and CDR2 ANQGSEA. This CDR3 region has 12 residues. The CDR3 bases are TGCAGCGTTGACAGGGTGGGTTCGGAAGCTTTCTTT. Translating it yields CSVDRVGSEAFF.

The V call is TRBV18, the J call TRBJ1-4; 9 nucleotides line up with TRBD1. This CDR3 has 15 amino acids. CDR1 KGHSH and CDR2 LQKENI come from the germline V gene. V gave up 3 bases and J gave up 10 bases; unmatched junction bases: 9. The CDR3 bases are TGTGCCAGCTCACCGCTGGGACAGGGAGACTCAAAACTGTTTTTT. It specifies CASSPLGQGDSKLFF.

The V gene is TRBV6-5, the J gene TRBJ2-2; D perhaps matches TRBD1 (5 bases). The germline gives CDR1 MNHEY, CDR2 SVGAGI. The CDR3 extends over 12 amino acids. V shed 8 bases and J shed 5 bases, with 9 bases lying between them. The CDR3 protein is CASGRQTGELFF. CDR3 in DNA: TGTGCCAGCGGTCGACAGACCGGGGAGCTGTTTTTT.

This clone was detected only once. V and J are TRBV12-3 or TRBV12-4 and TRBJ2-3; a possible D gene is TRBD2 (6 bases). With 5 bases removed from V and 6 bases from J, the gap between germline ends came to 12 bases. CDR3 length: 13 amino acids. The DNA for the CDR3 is TGTGCCAGCAGTCCACAACGGGGGGATACGCAGTATTTT. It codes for CASSPQRGDTQYF.

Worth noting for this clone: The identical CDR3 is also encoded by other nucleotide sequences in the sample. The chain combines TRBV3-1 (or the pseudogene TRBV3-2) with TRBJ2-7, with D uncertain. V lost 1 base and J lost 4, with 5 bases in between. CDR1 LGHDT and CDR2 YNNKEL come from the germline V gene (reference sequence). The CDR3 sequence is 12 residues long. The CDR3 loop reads CASSQVPYEQYF. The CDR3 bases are TGTGCCAGCAGCCAAGTCCCTTACGAGCAGTACTTC.

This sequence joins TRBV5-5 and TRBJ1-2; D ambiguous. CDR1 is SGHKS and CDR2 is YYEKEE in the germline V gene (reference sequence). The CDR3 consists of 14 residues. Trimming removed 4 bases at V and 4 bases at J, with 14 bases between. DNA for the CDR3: TGTGCCAGCAGCCCGGACCTGCTAGCCTATGGCTACACCTTC. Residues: CASSPDLLAYGYTF.

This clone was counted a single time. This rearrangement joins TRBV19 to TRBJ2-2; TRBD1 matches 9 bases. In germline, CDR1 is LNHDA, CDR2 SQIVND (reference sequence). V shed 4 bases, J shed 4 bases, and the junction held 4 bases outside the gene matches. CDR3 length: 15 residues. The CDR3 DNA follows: TGTGCCAGTAGTAAAGCGACAGGGGGCACCGGGGAGCTGTTTTTT. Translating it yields CASSKATGGTGELFF.

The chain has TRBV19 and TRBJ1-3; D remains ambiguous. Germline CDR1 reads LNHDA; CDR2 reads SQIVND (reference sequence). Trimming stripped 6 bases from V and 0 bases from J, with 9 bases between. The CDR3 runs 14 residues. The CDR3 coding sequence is TGTGCCAGTAGACCGGGCGGCTCTGGAAACACCATATATTTT. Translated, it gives CASRPGGSGNTIYF.

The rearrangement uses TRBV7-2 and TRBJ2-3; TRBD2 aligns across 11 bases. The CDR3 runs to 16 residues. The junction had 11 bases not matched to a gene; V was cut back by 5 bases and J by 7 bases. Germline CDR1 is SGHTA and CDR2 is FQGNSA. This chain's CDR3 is CASSPDSGGVPHTQYF. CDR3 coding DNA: TGTGCCAGCAGCCCCGATAGCGGGGGGGTCCCCCATACGCAGTATTTT.

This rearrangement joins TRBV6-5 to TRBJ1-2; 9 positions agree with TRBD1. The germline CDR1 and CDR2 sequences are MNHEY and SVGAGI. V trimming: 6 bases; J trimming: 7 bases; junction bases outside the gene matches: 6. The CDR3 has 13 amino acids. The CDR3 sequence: CASSAGTGSGYTF. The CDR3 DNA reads TGTGCCAGCAGCGCCGGGACAGGGAGTGGCTACACCTTC.

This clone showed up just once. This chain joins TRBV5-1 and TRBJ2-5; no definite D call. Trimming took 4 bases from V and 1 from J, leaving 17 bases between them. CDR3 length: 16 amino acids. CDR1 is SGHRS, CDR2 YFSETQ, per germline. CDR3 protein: CASSTRQTSPQETQYF. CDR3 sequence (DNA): TGCGCCAGCAGCACCCGACAAACGAGCCCCCAAGAGACCCAGTACTTC.

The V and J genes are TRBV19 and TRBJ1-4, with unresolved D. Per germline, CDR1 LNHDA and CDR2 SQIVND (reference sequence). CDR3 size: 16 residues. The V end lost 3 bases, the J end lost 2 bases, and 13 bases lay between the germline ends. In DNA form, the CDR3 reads TGTGCCAGTAGTATTAACGGCCTGGGGACTAATGAAAAACTGTTTTTT. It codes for CASSINGLGTNEKLFF.

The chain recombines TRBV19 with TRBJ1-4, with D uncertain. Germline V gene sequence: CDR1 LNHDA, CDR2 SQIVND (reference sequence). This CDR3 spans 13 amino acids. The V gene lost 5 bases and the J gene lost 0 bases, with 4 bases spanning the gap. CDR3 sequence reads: CASSLSTNEKLFF. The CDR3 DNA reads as TGTGCCAGTAGTCTCTCAACTAATGAAAAACTGTTTTTT.